Listed below are T cell receptor beta chains from one sample, sequenced in a study of cytomegalovirus exposure and HLA in healthy donors. Measured with immunoSEQ multiplex PCR; TCRdb has only the in-frame clones, and not every one. The sample yields about 150,000 clones, 70% to 90% seen once. The sequenced sample was PBMCs. The receptors originated from a man in his forties in good health and CMV-seronegative. Each CDR3 is given with its conserved first and last residue. D genes are given only for firm matches. Rows give clone size only sometimes, using once, few, many, or a class for an expanded clone.

DNA,CDR3,D,size,V,J
TGTGCCAGCAGCGTTGGGACTAGCTGGAATACCAATGAGCAGTTCTTC,CASSVGTSWNTNEQFF,TRBD2,-,TRBV9,TRBJ2-1
TGCAGCGTTGCTACAGGGTTTGACTACGAGCAGTACTTC,CSVATGFDYEQYF,-,once,TRBV29-1,TRBJ2-7
TGTGCCAGCAGCTTCCTAGGACAGGGAAAGCAGTTCTTC,CASSFLGQGKQFF,TRBD1,-,TRBV7-3,TRBJ2-1
TGTGCCTGGAGTGTAGCCGGGACAGGTGGCTACACCTTC,CAWSVAGTGGYTF,TRBD1,-,TRBV30,TRBJ1-2
TGCGCCAGCAGCCAAGGGCGACAGCAAACCTACGAGCAGTACTTC,CASSQGRQQTYEQYF,-,-,TRBV4-1,TRBJ2-7
TGCGCCAGCAGCTTGGGGAGCTCTGGAAACACCATATATTTT,CASSLGSSGNTIYF,-,-,TRBV5-1,TRBJ1-3
TGTGCCAGCAGCTTAAACGATTGGACTAGCGGGAGAAACACCGGGGAGCTGTTTTTT,CASSLNDWTSGRNTGELFF,TRBD2,once,TRBV7-9,TRBJ2-2
TGCGCCAGCAGCACCCGACTAACCGGGACAGGGGAACGGGGCACTGAAGCTTTCTTT,CASSTRLTGTGERGTEAFF,TRBD1,-,TRBV5-1,TRBJ1-1
TGCAGCGTTGATACAGCGGGGGGGCCAAATGAGCAGTTCTTC,CSVDTAGGPNEQFF,TRBD2,-,TRBV29-1,TRBJ2-1
TGTGCCAGCAGTTACGGACCCGGAGGCATTCAGTACTTC,CASSYGPGGIQYF,-,-,TRBV6-5,TRBJ2-4
TGTTCCAGCAGCTTATCCAGGGAGGACCAGTACTTC,CSSSLSREDQYF,-,-,TRBV7-9,TRBJ2-5
TGTGCCAGCAAAGGGGACAGGGGTATCTCTGGGGCCAACGTCCTGACTTTC,CASKGDRGISGANVLTF,TRBD1,-,TRBV25-1,TRBJ2-6
TGTGCTAGCAGCTTAGGACTAGCGGGGGACACCGGGGAGCTGTTTTTT,CASSLGLAGDTGELFF,TRBD2,-,TRBV7-7,TRBJ2-2
TGTGCCAGCAGTCCCGGACAGGGAAGGGAGCAGTTCTTC,CASSPGQGREQFF,TRBD1,-,TRBV6-4,TRBJ2-1
TGTGCCAGCAGTGAAAAAATAGAGGTCCCCGAGCAGTACTTC,CASSEKIEVPEQYF,-,-,TRBV6-1,TRBJ2-7
TGTGCCAGCAGTTCGTCCAGCAGTCGACAGAATTCACCCCTCCACTTT,CASSSSSSRQNSPLHF,-,-,TRBV6-5,TRBJ1-6
TGTGCCAGCAGCCCACGAGGGGGCCCATCCTACGAGCAGTACTTC,CASSPRGGPSYEQYF,TRBD1,-,TRBV11-1,TRBJ2-7
TGCGCCAGCAGCTTGGCTCCTAGCGGATACAATGAGCAGTTCTTC,CASSLAPSGYNEQFF,TRBD2,-,TRBV5-1,TRBJ2-1
TGTGCCAGCAGTCCCCTAGCGGGGGCCACAGATACGCAGTATTTT,CASSPLAGATDTQYF,TRBD2,-,TRBV28,TRBJ2-3
TGCGCCAGCAGTCAGGGGGGACAGGCGAGCTACAATGAGCAGTTCTTC,CASSQGGQASYNEQFF,TRBD1,once,TRBV5-1,TRBJ2-1
TGTGCCAGCAGTGAATACGAAGGACTAGCTAATGAGCAGTTCTTC,CASSEYEGLANEQFF,TRBD2,-,TRBV6-1,TRBJ2-1
TGTGCCAGCAGCTCAAGCGGTCGAAGGAACATTCAGTACTTC,CASSSSGRRNIQYF,-,-,TRBV5-6,TRBJ2-4
TGTGCCAGCAGTGGGGCGGGAGGGGATGAGCAGTACTTC,CASSGAGGDEQYF,TRBD2,-,TRBV2,TRBJ2-5
TGTGCCAGCAGCGGCCCCCGAGACAGGGGGGACACCGGGGAGCTGTTTTTT,CASSGPRDRGDTGELFF,TRBD1,-,TRBV9,TRBJ2-2